This T cell receptor beta chain was identified during a study of blood T cells in healthy people across ages. Alongside a J-beta primer mix, a sample-barcoded 5' primer served in a second PCR lasting about 7 to 12 cycles. Each CDR3 protein gets one entry after TCRdb re-called the 5' RACE reads with MiXCR. The sample carries some 780,000 distinct CDR3 sequences, roughly 50% recorded once. On this clonotype itself: The target antigen is unknown.

Caucasian, healthy and from Russia, the donors were aged between about 6 and 90. Overall study results and limits: Samples with more naive T cells showed higher observed beta diversity. Among long-lived donors, naive CD4+ cells were more numerous and diversity higher than in aged donors.

The CDR3 runs to 16 residues. After removal of 3 bases from V and 5 bases from J, the junction contained 9 bases not matched to a gene. Germline values: CDR1 SGHRS, CDR2 YFSETQ. The V call is TRBV5-1, the J call TRBJ2-5; 11 nucleotides line up with TRBD2. The sequencing input was blood. This TCR was sampled from a middle-aged man in good health. The CDR3 region is CASSSQTSGTTETQYF. The CDR3 DNA sequence: TGCGCCAGCAGCTCGCAGACTAGCGGGACGACGGAGACCCAGTACTTC.